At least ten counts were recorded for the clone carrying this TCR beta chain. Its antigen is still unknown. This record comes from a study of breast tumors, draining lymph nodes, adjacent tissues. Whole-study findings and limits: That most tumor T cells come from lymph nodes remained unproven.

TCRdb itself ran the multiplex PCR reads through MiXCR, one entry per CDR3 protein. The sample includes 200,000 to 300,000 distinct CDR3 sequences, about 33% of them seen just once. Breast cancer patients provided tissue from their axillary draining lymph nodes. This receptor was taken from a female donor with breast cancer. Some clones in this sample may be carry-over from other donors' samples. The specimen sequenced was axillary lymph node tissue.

The CDR3 nucleotides are TGTGCCAGTAGTATGCTCAGGGGTGGGTACAATGAGCAGTTCTTC. Translating it yields CASSMLRGGYNEQFF. J is TRBJ2-1 and V is TRBV19; D is possibly TRBD1 (6 bases). The CDR3 runs 15 residues. V was pared by 3 bases and J by 4 bases, with 13 bases between. Germline assignment: CDR1 LNHDA and CDR2 SQIVND (reference sequence). The variable domain in full, completed from reference TRBV19 and TRBJ2-1, reads DGGITQSPKYLFRKEGQNVTLSCEQNLNHDAMYWYRQDPGQGLRLIYYSQIVNDFQKGDIAEGYSVSREKKESFPLTVTSAQKNPTAFYLCASSMLRGGYNEQFFGPGTRLTVL.